This T cell receptor beta chain is from a study of T cell repertoires in cytomegalovirus infection (dated by TCRdb to about 2019). With regard to the full study: Recently identified HLA-C-restricted CMV epitopes, whose presentation resists viral immunomodulation, were targeted by peptide stimulations together with well-studied HLA-B-restricted epitopes. Donor HLA type was relevant to the analysis, as public TCR beta signatures indicated carriage of CMV infection together with the matching HLA type. Points the paper makes about the study in general: In both this cohort and an independent roughly 400-donor cohort, the cumulative frequency of public TCR beta family members distinguished carriers of CMV infection plus the relevant HLA type. The ex vivo response was dominated by HLA-C-restricted CMV-specific TCR beta clonotypes, which also provided the single most frequent clonotype in two of eight donors.

This clonotype came up a few times. What this receptor recognizes is not known. Base-call qualities are not available, and no considerably larger clone is one nucleotide away. Interpreted using the paper, the treatment or condition label stands for: in vitro stimulation with specific CMV peptide epitopes to enrich CMV-specific T cells. V trim: 6 bases; J trim: 7 bases; unmatched bases: 9. The CDR3 sequence holds 13 residues, the cysteine and phenylalanine included. This entry keeps only the CDR3 DNA: 39 bases, framed from base 1. The germline V gene (reference sequence) yields DFQATT for CDR1 and SNEGSKA for CDR2. Data came from an Illumina HiSeq 1500. TCRdb cleaned the public reads at Q25 with fastp, built clones with MiXCR and kept in-frame beta chains. A single entry per CDR3 protein holds the most common genes and DNA from its merged rows. Present in this sample are around 770,000 distinct CDR3 sequences, approximately 32% of which were seen just once. The ten biggest clones cover roughly 14% of the sample.

Sequenced material: cultured CD8+ T cells from PBMCs, taken from culture after CMV antigen stimulation. This sequence uses TRBV20-1 and TRBJ1-5; 7 central bases correspond to TRBD1. The sequence came from a human donor in good health (CMV status not recorded). Some clones in this sample may be carry-over from other donors' samples. The CDR3 reads as follows: CSAKPTGSQPQHF. DNA sequence: TGCAGTGCCAAGCCGACAGGGTCCCAGCCCCAGCATTTT.